The next 15 T cell receptor beta chains were all read from a single sample in a study of blood T cells in healthy people across ages. Primers used in a second PCR of about 7 to 11 cycles were a sample-barcoded 5' primer and a J-beta primer mix. TCRdb reprocessed the 5' RACE reads with MiXCR, giving one entry per CDR3 protein. The sample consists of more than 900,000 distinct CDR3 sequences, around 27% of them appearing once. These records were also assigned to another study, of T cells of mothers and their children.

The sequencing input was blood. These receptors were collected from a girl aged 2-10 years in good health.

This clonotype was seen only a few times. The chain joins TRBV11-2 to TRBJ2-7; TRBD2 might be the D (5 bases). The germline CDR1 and CDR2 sequences are SGHAT and FQNNGV. V was pared by 7 bases and J by 5 bases, with 18 bases between. The CDR3 has 14 residues. Here the CDR3 DNA reads TGTGCCAGCACCACTTCGGGGTCCAGGCACGAGCAGTACTTC. It translates to CASTTSGSRHEQYF.

This clonotype has more than one count but fewer than ten. The genes are TRBV25-1 and TRBJ2-7, with TRBD1 identical over 7 bases. Germline V lookup: CDR1 MGHDK, CDR2 SYGVNS. V lost 4 bases to trimming and J lost 2 bases; unmatched junction nucleotides: 5. The length of the CDR3 is 14 residues. CDR3 loop: CASSGGQVPYEQYF. CDR3 nucleotides: TGTGCCAGCAGTGGAGGACAGGTTCCCTACGAGCAGTACTTC.

This clonotype was detected a few times. CDR3 DNA sequence: TGCGCCAGCAGCCAAGGTTTAGGTCGGGGGGGAAATGAGCAGTTCTTC. It specifies CASSQGLGRGGNEQFF. The genes are TRBV4-3 and TRBJ2-5; TRBD2 aligns across 8 bases. The J call is uncertain, as TRBJ2-1 better fits the DNA end. The CDR3 runs 16 residues. Germline lookup yields CDR1 LGHNA and CDR2 YSLEER.

This chain links TRBV5-1 with TRBJ1-1; D gene uncertain. V was cut by 4 bases and J by 5 bases, with 15 bases left in between. Germline V lookup: CDR1 SGHRS, CDR2 YFSETQ. The CDR3 loop spans 14 amino acids. Here the CDR3 reads CASSASQMETEAFF. In DNA form, the CDR3 reads TGCGCCAGCAGCGCCTCACAGATGGAGACTGAAGCTTTCTTT.

The chain employs TRBV7-9 and TRBJ1-5; D is undetermined. The V end lost 4 bases, the J end lost 4 bases, and 11 bases lay between the germline ends. Germline lookup yields CDR1 SEHNR and CDR2 FQNEAQ (reference sequence). The CDR3 has 14 residues. The CDR3 DNA is TGTGCCAGCAGCTCTGGTCATCAGAATCAGCCCCAGCATTTT. Translating it yields CASSSGHQNQPQHF.

This clonotype appeared a few times. The chain uses TRBV4-1 and TRBJ1-4; 7 bases match TRBD1. The CDR3 runs 18 residues. Unmatched junction bases numbered 10, after V lost 3 bases and J lost 0 bases. Germline V gene data show CDR1 as MGHRA and CDR2 as YSYEKL. The chain's CDR3 is CASSHDRDEVATNEKLFF. CDR3 DNA sequence: TGCGCCAGCAGCCACGACAGGGACGAGGTCGCAACTAATGAAAAACTGTTTTTT.

In its sample, this clonotype was seen a few times. The V and J genes are TRBV3-1 and TRBJ2-7, with 9 nucleotides matching TRBD1. The CDR3 totals 14 residues. V shed 3 bases and J 2 bases; nucleotides not matched to a gene: 2. Germline V gene data show CDR1 as LGHDT and CDR2 as YNNKEL (reference sequence). DNA for the CDR3: TGTGCCAGCAGCCATTGGACAGGGGCCTACGAGCAGTACTTC. Its protein is CASSHWTGAYEQYF.

The V call is TRBV9, the J call TRBJ2-5; D is uncertain. The DNA end favors TRBJ2-7, so the J call may be wrong. The CDR3 spans 13 residues. Germline CDR1 reads SGDLS; CDR2 reads YYNGEE. CDR3 in amino acids: CASSVDNSYEQYF. In DNA form, the CDR3 reads TGTGCCAGCAGCGTCGACAACTCCTACGAGCAGTACTTC.

This clonotype occurred a few times. This sequence joins TRBV7-9 and TRBJ1-2; D is perhaps TRBD1 (6 bases). Germline V gene lookup returns CDR1 SEHNR and CDR2 FQNEAQ (reference sequence). The V gene lost 5 bases and the J gene lost 3 bases, with 16 bases spanning the gap. CDR3 length: 15 residues. The CDR3, as DNA: TGTGCCAGCAGCCCCCAGACAGGTCGGCACTATGGCTACACCTTC. Translating it yields CASSPQTGRHYGYTF.

This clonotype was seen at least ten times. The chain carries TRBV7-9 and TRBJ2-5; D is unresolved. The CDR3 runs 13 residues. Germline CDR1 and CDR2: SEHNR and FQNEAQ (reference sequence). V was cut by 4 bases and J by 2 bases, with 8 bases left in between. The chain's CDR3 is CASSSDVQETQYF. The CDR3, as DNA: TGTGCCAGCAGCTCCGACGTACAAGAGACCCAGTACTTC.

This chain uses TRBV7-8 with TRBJ2-5; 9 bases align to TRBD2. CDR1 and CDR2 (germline): SGHVS, FQNEAQ. The V segment lost 5 bases and the J segment 3 bases; nucleotides outside the gene matches: 4. The CDR3 loop spans 14 amino acids. The CDR3, as DNA: TGTGCCAGCAGCCTGCGGGAGGGAAAAGAGACCCAGTACTTC. As protein: CASSLREGKETQYF.

This clonotype was seen more than once but under ten times. The genes are TRBV6-5 and TRBJ2-1; no clear D. The CDR3 contains 17 residues. Germline V gene lookup returns CDR1 MNHEY and CDR2 SVGAGI. V was pared by 0 bases and J by 6 bases, with 18 bases between. The CDR3 region is CASSYSQVHAPGNEQFF. As DNA, the CDR3 is TGTGCCAGCAGTTACTCTCAGGTCCATGCTCCGGGCAATGAGCAGTTCTTC.

The genes are TRBV28 and TRBJ2-5, with no clear D. The tail of the sequence fits TRBJ2-7 better, so the J call may be wrong. Per germline, CDR1 MDHEN and CDR2 SYDVKM. The CDR3 consists of 15 residues. CDR3 protein: CASSSLGEYSYEQYF. As DNA, the CDR3 is TGTGCCAGCAGTTCGCTTGGGGAATACTCCTACGAGCAGTACTTC.

The V gene is TRBV5-1, the J gene TRBJ1-1, with D possibly matching TRBD1 (5 bases). The germline V and J ends were trimmed by 3 bases and 0 bases, with 12 bases remaining between them. The CDR3 is 15 amino acids. Germline-derived CDR1 and CDR2 are SGHRS and YFSETQ. CDR3 coding DNA: TGCGCCAGCAGCTCCGGGGCTACGCTGAACACTGAAGCTTTCTTT. Amino acid sequence: CASSSGATLNTEAFF.

The V gene is TRBV20-1, the J gene TRBJ2-5; tentative D call: TRBD2 (5 bases). Looked up from germline, CDR1 is DFQATT and CDR2 is SNEGSKA (reference sequence). This CDR3 has 14 amino acids. The V end was cut by 4 bases, the J end by 4 bases, with 16 bases between. The CDR3 spells CSATSPLAGETQYF. In nucleotides, the CDR3 is TGCAGTGCTACCTCCCCCCTAGCCGGAGAGACCCAGTACTTC.